This TCR beta chain was obtained from a study of T-cell reconstitution after alpha-beta-depleted transplantation in children. Trimming took 5 bases from V and 5 from J; bases not matched to a gene: 8. The germline gives CDR1 SGHAT, CDR2 FQNNGV. The CDR3 contains 14 residues. A TCRbeta library incorporating unique molecular identifiers was prepared. TCRdb ran MiXCR on the PCR reads and lists one entry per CDR3 protein. In the table there are roughly 610,000 distinct CDR3 sequences, about 10% of which are singletons. The sequence was obtained from a human donor who donated a stem cell graft to a child with acute myeloid leukemia. The chain joins TRBV11-2 to TRBJ1-1; the match to TRBD1 covers 7 bases. The starting material was PBMCs from the stem cell graft donor, obtained from the stem cell graft. CDR3 DNA: TGTGCCAGCAGCCCTCAGGGGGTGAGAACTGAAGCTTTCTTT. Amino acids: CASSPQGVRTEAFF.